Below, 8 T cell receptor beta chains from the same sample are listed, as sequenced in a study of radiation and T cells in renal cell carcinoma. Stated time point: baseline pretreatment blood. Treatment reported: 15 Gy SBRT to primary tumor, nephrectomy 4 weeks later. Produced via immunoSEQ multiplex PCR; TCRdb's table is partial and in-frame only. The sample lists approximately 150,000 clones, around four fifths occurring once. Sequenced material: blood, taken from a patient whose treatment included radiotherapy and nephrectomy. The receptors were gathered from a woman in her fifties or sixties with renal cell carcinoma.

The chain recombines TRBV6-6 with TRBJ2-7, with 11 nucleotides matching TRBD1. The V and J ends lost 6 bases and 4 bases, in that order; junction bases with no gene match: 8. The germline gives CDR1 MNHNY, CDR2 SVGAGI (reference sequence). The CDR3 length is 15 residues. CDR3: CASRETGTGGYEQYF. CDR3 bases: TGTGCCAGCAGAGAGACCGGGACAGGGGGATACGAGCAGTACTTC.

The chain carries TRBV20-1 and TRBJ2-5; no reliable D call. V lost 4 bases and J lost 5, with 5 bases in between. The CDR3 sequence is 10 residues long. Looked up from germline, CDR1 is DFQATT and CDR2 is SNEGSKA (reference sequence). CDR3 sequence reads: CSAKQETQYF. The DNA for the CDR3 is TGCAGTGCTAAGCAGGAGACCCAGTACTTC.

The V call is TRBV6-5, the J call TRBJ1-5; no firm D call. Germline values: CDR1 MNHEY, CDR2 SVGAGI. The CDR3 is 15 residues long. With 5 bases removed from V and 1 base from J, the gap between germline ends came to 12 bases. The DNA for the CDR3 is TGTGCCAGCAGTGTTTCGGGCCAAAGCAATCAGCCCCAGCATTTT. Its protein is CASSVSGQSNQPQHF.

The CDR3 DNA sequence: TGTGCCAGCAGAGGGACTAGCGGAGTCTCCTACGAGCAGTACTTC. Translating it yields CASRGTSGVSYEQYF. The gene calls are TRBV6-6 and TRBJ2-7; 11 bases line up with TRBD2. CDR3 length: 15 residues. CDR1 MNHNY and CDR2 SVGAGI come from the germline V gene (reference sequence). With V trimmed by 6 bases and J by 0 bases, 4 bases remained unmatched.

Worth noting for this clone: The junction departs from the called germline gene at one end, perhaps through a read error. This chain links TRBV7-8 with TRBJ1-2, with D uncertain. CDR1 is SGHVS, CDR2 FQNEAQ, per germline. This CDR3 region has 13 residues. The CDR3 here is CASSLDIGLAVAF. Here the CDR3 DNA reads TGTGCCAGCAGCTTAGATATTGGTTTAGCCGTCGCCTTC.

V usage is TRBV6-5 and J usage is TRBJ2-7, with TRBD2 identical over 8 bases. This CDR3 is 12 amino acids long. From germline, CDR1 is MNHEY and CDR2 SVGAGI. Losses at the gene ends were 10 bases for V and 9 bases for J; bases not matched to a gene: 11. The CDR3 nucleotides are TGTGCCACCCGGGGGAGTAGCGGGACGCAGTACTTC. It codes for CATRGSSGTQYF.

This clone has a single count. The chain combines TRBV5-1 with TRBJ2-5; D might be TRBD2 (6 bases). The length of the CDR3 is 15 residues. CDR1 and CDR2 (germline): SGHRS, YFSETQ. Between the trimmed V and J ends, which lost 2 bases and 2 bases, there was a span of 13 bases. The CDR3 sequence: CASSFPGTDQETQYF. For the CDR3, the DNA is TGCGCCAGCAGCTTTCCGGGGACTGATCAAGAGACCCAGTACTTC.

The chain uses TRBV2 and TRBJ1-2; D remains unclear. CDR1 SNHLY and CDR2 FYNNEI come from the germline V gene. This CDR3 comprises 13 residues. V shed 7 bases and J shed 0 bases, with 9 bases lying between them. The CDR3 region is CASTGSANYGYTF. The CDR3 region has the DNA TGTGCCAGCACGGGTTCGGCTAACTATGGCTACACCTTC. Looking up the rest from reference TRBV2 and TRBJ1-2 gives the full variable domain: EPEVTQTPSHQVTQMGQEVILRCVPISNHLYFYWYRQILGQKVEFLVSFYNNEISEKSEIFDDQFSVERPDGSNFTLKIRSTKLEDSAMYFCASTGSANYGYTFGSGTRLTVV.